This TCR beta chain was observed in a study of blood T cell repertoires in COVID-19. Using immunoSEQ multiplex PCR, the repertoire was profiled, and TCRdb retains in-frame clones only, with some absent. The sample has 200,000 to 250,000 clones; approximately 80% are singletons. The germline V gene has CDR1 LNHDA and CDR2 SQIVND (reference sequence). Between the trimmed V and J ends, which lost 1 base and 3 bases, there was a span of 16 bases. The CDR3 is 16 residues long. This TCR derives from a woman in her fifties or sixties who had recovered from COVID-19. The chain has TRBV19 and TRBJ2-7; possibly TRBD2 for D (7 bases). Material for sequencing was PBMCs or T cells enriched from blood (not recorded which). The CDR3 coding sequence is TGTGCCAGTAGTATAGGACTAGCAGGGGCGATCTACGAGCAGTACTTC. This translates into CASSIGLAGAIYEQYF.